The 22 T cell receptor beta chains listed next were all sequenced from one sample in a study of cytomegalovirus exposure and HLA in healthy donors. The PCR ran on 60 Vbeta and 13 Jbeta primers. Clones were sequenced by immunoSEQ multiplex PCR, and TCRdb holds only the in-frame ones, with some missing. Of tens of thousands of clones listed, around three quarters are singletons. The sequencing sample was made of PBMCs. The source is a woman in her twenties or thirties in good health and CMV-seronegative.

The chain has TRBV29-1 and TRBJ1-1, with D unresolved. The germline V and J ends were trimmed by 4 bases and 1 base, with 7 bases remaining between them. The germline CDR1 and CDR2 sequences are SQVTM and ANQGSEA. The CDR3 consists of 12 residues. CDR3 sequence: CSVGPGNTEAFF. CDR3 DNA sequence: TGCAGCGTTGGGCCAGGGAACACTGAAGCTTTCTTT.

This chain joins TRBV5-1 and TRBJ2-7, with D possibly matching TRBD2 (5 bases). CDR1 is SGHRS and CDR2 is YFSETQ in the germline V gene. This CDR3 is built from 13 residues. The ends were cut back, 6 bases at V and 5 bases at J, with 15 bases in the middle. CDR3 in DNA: TGCGCCAGCACCCGCCTAGACGGGGACGAGCAGTACTTC. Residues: CASTRLDGDEQYF.

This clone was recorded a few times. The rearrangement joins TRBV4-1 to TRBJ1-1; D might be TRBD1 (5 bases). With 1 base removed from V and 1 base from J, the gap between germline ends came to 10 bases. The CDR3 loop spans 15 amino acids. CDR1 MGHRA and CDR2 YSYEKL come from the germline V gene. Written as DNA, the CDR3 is TGCGCCAGCAGCCAAGTTTCGGGGGGGAACACTGAAGCTTTCTTT. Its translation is CASSQVSGGNTEAFF.

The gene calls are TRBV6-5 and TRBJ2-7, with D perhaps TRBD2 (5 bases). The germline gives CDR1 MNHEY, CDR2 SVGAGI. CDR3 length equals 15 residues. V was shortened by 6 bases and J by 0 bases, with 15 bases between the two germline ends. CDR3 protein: CASSETQTTSYEQYF. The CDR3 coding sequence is TGTGCCAGCAGCGAGACACAGACTACCTCCTACGAGCAGTACTTC.

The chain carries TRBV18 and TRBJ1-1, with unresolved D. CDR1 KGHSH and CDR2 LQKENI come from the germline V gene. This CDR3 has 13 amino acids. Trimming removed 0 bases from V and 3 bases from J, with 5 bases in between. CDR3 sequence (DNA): TGTGCCAGCTCACCACCGGGCTACACTGAAGCTTTCTTT. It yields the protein CASSPPGYTEAFF.

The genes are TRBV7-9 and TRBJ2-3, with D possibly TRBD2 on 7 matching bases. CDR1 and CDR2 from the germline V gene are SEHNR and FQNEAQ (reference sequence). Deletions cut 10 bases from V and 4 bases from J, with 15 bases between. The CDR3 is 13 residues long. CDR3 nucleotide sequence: TGTGCCACGGGGGGCCGGGTTTCAGATACGCAGTATTTT. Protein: CATGGRVSDTQYF.

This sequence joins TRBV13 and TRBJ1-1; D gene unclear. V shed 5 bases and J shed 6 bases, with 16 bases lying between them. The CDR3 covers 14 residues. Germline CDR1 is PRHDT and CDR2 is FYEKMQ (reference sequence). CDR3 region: CASSAFGFSSEAFF. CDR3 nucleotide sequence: TGTGCCAGCAGCGCATTCGGGTTTAGCTCTGAAGCTTTCTTT.

CDR3 protein: CASSGGLAGQETQYF. Written as DNA, the CDR3 is TGTGCCAGCAGCGGGGGACTAGCGGGACAAGAGACCCAGTACTTC. The V gene is TRBV9, the J gene TRBJ2-5, with 13 bases fitting TRBD2. CDR3 length: 15 amino acids. Unmatched junction bases numbered 1, after V lost 3 bases and J lost 2 bases. Germline lookup yields CDR1 SGDLS and CDR2 YYNGEE. Complete variable domain (other parts from reference TRBV9 and TRBJ2-5): DSGVTQTPKHLITATGQRVTLRCSPRSGDLSVYWYQQSLDQGLQFLIQYYNGEERAKGNILERFSAQQFPDLHSELNLSSLELGDSALYFCASSGGLAGQETQYFGPGTRLLVL.

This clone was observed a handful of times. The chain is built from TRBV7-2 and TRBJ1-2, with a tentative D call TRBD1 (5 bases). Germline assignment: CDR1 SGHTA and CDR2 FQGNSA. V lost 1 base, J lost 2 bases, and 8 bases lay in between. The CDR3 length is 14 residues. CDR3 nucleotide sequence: TGTGCCAGCAGCTTAGTCCAGGGAAACTATGGCTACACCTTC. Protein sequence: CASSLVQGNYGYTF.

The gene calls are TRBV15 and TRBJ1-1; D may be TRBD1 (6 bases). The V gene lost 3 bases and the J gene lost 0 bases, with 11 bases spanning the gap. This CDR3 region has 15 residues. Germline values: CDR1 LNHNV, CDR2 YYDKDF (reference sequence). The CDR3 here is CATSSGTGLNTEAFF. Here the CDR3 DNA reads TGTGCCACCAGCAGCGGAACAGGGTTGAACACTGAAGCTTTCTTT.

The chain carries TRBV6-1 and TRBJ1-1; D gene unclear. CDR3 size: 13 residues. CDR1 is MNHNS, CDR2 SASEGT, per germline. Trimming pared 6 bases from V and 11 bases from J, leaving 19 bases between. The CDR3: CASSPDISDRAFF. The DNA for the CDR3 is TGTGCCAGCAGCCCCGACATCTCCGACCGGGCTTTCTTT.

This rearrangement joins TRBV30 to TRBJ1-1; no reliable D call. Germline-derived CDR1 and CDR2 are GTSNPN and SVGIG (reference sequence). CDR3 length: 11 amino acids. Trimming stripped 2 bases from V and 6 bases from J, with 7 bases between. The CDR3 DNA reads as TGTGCCTGGAGTCGCAGTTCTGAAGCTTTCTTT. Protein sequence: CAWSRSSEAFF.

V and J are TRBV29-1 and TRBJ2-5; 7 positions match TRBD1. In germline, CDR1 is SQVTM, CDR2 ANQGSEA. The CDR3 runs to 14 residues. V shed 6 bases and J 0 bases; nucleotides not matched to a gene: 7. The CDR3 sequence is CSVGPGQNQETQYF. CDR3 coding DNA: TGCAGCGTGGGACCGGGACAGAACCAAGAGACCCAGTACTTC.

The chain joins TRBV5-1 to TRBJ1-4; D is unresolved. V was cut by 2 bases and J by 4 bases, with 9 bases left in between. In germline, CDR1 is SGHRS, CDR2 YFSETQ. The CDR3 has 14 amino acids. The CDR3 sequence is CASSFSTLNEKLFF. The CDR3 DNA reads TGCGCCAGCAGCTTCTCGACTCTTAATGAAAAACTGTTTTTT. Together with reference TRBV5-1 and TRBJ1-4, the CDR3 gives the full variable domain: KAGVTQTPRYLIKTRGQQVTLSCSPISGHRSVSWYQQTPGQGLQFLFEYFSETQRNKGNFPGRFSGRQFSNSRSEMNVSTLELGDSALYLCASSFSTLNEKLFFGSGTQLSVL.

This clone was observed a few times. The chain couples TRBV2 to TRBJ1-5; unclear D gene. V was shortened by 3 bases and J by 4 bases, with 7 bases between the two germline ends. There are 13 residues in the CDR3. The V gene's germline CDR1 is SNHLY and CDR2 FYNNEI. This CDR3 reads CASSERINQPQHF. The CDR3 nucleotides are TGTGCCAGCAGTGAGAGGATAAATCAGCCCCAGCATTTT.

This chain's CDR3 is CASSQTGQGPYTF. The CDR3 coding sequence is TGTGCCAGCAGTCAAACGGGACAGGGCCCCTACACCTTC. This sequence joins TRBV27 and TRBJ1-2; 9 bases match TRBD1. There are 13 residues in the CDR3. Per germline, CDR1 MNHEY and CDR2 SMNVEV (reference sequence). J was trimmed by 10 bases and V by 5 bases; bases with no gene match: 8.

CDR3 bases: TGTGCCAGCAGCTCGACTAGCGGGATGGATGAGCAGTTCTTC. Its translation: CASSSTSGMDEQFF. The V call is TRBV7-9, the J call TRBJ2-1; 11 bases align to TRBD2. V lost 4 bases, J lost 8 bases, and 4 bases stayed unmatched. CDR1 and CDR2 from the germline V gene are SEHNR and FQNEAQ (reference sequence). The CDR3 runs to 14 residues. Combining the CDR3 with reference TRBV7-9 and TRBJ2-1 gives the whole variable domain DTGVSQNPRHKITKRGQNVTFRCDPISEHNRLYWYRQTLGQGPEFLTYFQNEAQLEKSRLLSDRFSAERPKGSFSTLEIQRTEQGDSAMYLCASSSTSGMDEQFFGPGTRLTVL.

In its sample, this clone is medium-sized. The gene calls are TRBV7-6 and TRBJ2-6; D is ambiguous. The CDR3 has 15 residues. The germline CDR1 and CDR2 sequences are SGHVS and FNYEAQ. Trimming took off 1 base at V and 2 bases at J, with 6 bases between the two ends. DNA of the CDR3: TGTGCCAGCAGCTTAGGGGCAGCTGGGGCCAACGTCCTGACTTTC. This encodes CASSLGAAGANVLTF.

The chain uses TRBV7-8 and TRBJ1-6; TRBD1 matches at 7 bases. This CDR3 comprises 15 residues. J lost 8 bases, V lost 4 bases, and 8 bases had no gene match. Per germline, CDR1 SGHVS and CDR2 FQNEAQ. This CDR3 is CASSSGQPGDSPLHF. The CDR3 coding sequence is TGTGCCAGCAGCTCGGGACAGCCCGGAGATTCACCCCTCCACTTT.

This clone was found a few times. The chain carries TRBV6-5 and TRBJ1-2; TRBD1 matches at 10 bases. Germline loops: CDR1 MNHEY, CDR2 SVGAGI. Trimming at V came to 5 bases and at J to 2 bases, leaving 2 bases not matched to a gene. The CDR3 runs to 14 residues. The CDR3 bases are TGTGCCAGCAGTGCGGGACAGGGGAACTATGGCTACACCTTC. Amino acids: CASSAGQGNYGYTF.

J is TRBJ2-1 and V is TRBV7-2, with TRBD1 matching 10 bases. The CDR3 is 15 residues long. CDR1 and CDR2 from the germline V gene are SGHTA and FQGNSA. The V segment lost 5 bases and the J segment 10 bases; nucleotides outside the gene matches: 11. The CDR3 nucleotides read TGTGCCAGCAGCGCGCCGGGTAGGGACAGGGGCGAGCAGTTCTTC. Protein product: CASSAPGRDRGEQFF.

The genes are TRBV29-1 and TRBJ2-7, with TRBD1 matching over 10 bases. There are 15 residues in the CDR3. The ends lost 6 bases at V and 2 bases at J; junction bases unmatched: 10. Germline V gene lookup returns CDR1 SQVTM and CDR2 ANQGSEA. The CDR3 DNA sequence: TGCAGCGTGGTCGGACAGGGGGTAGCCCCCTACGAGCAGTACTTC. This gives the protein CSVVGQGVAPYEQYF.